This TCR beta chain is drawn from a study of cytomegalovirus exposure and HLA in healthy donors. Repertoires were generated with immunoSEQ multiplex PCR, while TCRdb's copy carries only in-frame clones and drops some. The sample shows a few hundred thousand clones, roughly 90% of them seen only once. Study-wide findings and caveats: Cytomegalovirus-associated TCR beta chains were listed, numbering 150 to 200. Subsequent analysis revealed that first-cohort TCR clusters tended to co-occur in the 120 or so validation repertoires.

To note about this clone: Its antigen is still unknown.

The germline gives CDR1 SGHDT, CDR2 YYEEEE. This CDR3 spans 16 amino acids. V lost 4 bases, J lost 6 bases, and 19 bases lay in between. The donors were members of the roughly 120-subject validation cohort (separate from the approximately 670-subject first cohort). This sequence was found in a man aged 30-40 years in good health and CMV-seronegative. Sequencing input: PBMCs. V gene TRBV5-6 combines with J gene TRBJ2-2, with D possibly matching TRBD2 (7 bases). CDR3: CASSPLGGAVAGELFF. The DNA of the CDR3 is TGTGCCAGCAGCCCTTTGGGGGGGGCCGTTGCCGGGGAGCTGTTTTTT.